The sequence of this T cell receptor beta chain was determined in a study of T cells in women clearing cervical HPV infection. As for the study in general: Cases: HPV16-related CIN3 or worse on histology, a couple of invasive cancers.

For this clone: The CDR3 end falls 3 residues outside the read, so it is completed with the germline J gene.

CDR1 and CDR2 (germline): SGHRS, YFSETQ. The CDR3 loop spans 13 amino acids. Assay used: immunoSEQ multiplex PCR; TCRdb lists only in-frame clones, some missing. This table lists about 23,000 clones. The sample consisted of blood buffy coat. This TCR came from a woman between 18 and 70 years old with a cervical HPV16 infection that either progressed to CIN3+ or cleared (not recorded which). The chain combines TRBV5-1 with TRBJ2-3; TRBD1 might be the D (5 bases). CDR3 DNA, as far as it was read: TGCGCCAGCAGCTTGGAGGGGTATCAGCCG. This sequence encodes CASSLEGYQP. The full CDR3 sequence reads CASSLEGYQPQYF.